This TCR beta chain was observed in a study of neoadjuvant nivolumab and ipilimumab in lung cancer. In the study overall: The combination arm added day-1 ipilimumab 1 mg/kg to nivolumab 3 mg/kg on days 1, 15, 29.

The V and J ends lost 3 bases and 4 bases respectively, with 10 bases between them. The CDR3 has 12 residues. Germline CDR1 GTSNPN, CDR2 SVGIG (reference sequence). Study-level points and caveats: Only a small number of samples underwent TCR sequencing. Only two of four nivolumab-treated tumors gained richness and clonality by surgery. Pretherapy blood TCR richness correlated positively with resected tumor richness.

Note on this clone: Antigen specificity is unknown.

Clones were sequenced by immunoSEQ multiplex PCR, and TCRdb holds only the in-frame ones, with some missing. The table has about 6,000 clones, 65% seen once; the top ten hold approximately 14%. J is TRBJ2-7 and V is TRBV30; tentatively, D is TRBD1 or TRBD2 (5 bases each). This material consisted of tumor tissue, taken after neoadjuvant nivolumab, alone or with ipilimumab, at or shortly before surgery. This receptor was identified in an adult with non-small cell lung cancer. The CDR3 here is CAWSSGAYEQYF. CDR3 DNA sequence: TGTGCCTGGAGCTCCGGGGCTTACGAGCAGTACTTC.